The following is a TCR beta chain sequence with its context. Its antigen is as yet unknown. This specimen belongs to a study of neurological immune-mediated disorders. Study-wide findings and caveats: HTLV-1-associated myelopathy ranked highest for TCR clonal expansion and multiple sclerosis lowest, beneath healthy controls.

The CDR3 extends over 13 amino acids. The germline gives CDR1 LGHDT, CDR2 YNNKEL (reference sequence). Trimming removed 3 bases at V and 3 bases at J, with 8 bases between. Each TCR transcript was tagged with a 10-nucleotide random UMI during 5'RACE. TCRdb redid the calling of the 5' RACE reads with MiXCR, one entry per CDR3 protein. The sample yields just under 45,000 distinct CDR3 sequences, roughly 13% seen once. The sample taken for sequencing was PBMCs. The chain employs TRBV3-1 and TRBJ1-1; perhaps TRBD1 as D (6 bases). The TCR was taken from a female donor in good health. DNA for the CDR3: TGTGCCAGCAGCCAGTCAGGGGACACTGAAGCTTTCTTT. Amino acids: CASSQSGDTEAFF.